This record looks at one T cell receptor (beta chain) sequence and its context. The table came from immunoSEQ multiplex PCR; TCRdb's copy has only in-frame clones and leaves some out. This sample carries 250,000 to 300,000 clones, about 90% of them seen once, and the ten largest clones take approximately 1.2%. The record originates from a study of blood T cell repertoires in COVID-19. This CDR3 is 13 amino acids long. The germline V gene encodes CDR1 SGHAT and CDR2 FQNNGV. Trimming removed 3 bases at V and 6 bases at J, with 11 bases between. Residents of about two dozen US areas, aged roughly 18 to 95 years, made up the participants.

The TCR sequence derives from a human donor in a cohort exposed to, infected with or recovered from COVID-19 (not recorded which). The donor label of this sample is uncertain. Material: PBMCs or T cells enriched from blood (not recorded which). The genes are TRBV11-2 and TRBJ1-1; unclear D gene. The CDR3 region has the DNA TGTGCCAGCAGCTTCTCAAACTCCCCTGAAGCTTTCTTT. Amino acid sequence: CASSFSNSPEAFF.